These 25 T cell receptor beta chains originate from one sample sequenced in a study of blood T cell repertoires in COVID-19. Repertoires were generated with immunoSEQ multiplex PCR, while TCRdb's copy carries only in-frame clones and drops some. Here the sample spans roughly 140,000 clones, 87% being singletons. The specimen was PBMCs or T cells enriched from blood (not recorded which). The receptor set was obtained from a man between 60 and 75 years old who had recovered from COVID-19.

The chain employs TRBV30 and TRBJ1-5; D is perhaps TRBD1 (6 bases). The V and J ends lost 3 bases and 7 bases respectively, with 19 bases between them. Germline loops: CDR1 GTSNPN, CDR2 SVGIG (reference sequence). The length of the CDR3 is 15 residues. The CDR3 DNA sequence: TGTGCCTGGAGCCCGAGGGGGGGAGTGGGACAGCCCCAGCATTTT. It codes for CAWSPRGGVGQPQHF.

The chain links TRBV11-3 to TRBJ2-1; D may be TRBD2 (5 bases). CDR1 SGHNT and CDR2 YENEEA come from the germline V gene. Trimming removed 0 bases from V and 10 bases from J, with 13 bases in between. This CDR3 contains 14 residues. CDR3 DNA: TGTGCCAGCAGCTTAGACGGACTGCCCTCCGAGCAGTTCTTC. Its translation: CASSLDGLPSEQFF.

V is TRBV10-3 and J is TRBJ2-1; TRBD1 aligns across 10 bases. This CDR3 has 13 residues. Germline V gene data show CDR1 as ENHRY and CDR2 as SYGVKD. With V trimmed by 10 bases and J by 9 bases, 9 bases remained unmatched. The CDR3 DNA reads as TGTGCCAGCGGGACAGGGGAACGGGGTGAGCAGTTCTTC. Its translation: CASGTGERGEQFF.

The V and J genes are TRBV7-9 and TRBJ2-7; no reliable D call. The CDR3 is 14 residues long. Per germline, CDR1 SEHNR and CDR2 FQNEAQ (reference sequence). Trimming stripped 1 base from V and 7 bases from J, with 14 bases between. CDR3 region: CASSLGQAVGEQYF. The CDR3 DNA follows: TGTGCCAGCAGCTTAGGGCAGGCCGTGGGTGAGCAGTACTTC.

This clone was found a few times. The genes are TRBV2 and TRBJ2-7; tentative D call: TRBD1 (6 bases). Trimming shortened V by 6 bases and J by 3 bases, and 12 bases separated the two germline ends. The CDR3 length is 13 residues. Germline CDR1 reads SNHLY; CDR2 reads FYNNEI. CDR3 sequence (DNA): TGTGCCAGCAGCGTACAGGGCTTCTACGAGCAGTACTTC. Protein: CASSVQGFYEQYF.

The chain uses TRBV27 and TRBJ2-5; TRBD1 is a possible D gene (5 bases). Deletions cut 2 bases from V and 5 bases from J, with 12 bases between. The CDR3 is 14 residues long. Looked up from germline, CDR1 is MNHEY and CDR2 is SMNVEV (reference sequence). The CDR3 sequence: CASSLLGAVETQYF. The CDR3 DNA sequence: TGTGCCAGCAGTTTACTAGGGGCGGTTGAGACCCAGTACTTC.

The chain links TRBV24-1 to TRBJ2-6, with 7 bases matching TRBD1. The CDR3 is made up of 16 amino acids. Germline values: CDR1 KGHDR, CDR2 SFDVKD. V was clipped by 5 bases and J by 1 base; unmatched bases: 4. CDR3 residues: CATSATGRSGANVLTF. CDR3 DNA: TGTGCCACCAGTGCGACAGGGCGATCTGGGGCCAACGTCCTGACTTTC.

The CDR3 bases are TGTGCCAGCAGCTGGCCAGGGGCTGGGGCCAACGTCCTGACTTTC. Protein: CASSWPGAGANVLTF. This rearrangement joins TRBV7-9 to TRBJ2-6; D is possibly TRBD1 (6 bases). V lost 4 bases and J lost 2, with 9 bases in between. CDR3 length: 15 amino acids. Looked up from germline, CDR1 is SEHNR and CDR2 is FQNEAQ (reference sequence).

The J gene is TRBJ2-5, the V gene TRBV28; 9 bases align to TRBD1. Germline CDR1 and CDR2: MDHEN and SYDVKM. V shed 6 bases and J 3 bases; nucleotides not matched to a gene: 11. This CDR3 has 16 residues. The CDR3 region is CASSHNLGQGKETQYF. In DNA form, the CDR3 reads TGTGCCAGCAGCCACAACCTAGGACAGGGGAAAGAGACCCAGTACTTC.

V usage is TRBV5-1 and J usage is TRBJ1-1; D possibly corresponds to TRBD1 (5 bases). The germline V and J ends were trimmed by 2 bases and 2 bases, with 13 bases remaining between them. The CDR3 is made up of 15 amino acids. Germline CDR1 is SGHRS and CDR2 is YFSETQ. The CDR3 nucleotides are TGCGCCAGCAGCTTCAGCGGAGGGGTCAACACTGAAGCTTTCTTT. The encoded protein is CASSFSGGVNTEAFF.

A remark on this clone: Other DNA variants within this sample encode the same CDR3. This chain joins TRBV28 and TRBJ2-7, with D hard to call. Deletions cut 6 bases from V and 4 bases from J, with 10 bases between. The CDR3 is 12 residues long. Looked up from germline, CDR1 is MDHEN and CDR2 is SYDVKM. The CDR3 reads CASSLSGYEQYF. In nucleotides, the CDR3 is TGTGCCAGCAGCCTCTCGGGTTACGAGCAGTACTTC.

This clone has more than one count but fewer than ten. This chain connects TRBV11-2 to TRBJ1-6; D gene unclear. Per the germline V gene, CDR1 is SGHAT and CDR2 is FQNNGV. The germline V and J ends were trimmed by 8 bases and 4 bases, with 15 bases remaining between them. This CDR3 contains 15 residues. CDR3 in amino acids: CASQLHPGYNSPLHF. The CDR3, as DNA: TGTGCCAGCCAGCTCCACCCAGGATATAATTCACCCCTCCACTTT.

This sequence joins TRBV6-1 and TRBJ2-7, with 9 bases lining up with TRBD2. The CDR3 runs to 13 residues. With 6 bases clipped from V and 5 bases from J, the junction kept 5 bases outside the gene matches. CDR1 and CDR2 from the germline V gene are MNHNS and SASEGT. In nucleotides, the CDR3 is TGTGCCAGCAGGAGTAGCGGGAGACACGAGCAGTACTTC. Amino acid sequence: CASRSSGRHEQYF.

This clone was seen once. CDR3 amino acids: CASSDAGVLLSYEQYF. The CDR3 region has the DNA TGTGCCAGCAGTGACGCGGGCGTCCTCCTCTCCTACGAGCAGTACTTC. The J gene is TRBJ2-7, the V gene TRBV2; a weak D match, TRBD2 (5 bases). Germline assignment: CDR1 SNHLY and CDR2 FYNNEI. V shed 3 bases and J shed 0 bases, with 15 bases lying between them. The CDR3 has 16 amino acids.

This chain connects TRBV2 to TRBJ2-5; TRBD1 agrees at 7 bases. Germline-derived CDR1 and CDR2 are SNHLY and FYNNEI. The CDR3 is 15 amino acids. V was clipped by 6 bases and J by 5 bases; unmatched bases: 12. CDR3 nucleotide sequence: TGTGCCAGCAGGGGAGACAGGGAAGGGTGGGAGACCCAGTACTTC. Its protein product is CASRGDREGWETQYF.

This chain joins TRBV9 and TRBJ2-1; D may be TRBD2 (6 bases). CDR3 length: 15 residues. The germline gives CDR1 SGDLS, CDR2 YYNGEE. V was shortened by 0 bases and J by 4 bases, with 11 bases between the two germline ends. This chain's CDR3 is CASSVAGTAYNEQFF. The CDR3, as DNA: TGTGCCAGCAGCGTAGCGGGGACTGCTTACAATGAGCAGTTCTTC.

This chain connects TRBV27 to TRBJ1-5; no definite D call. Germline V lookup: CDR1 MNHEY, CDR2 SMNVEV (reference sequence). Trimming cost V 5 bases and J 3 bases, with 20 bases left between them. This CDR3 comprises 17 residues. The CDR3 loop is CASSPMATSGPNQPQHF. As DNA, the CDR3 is TGTGCCAGCAGTCCCATGGCTACATCAGGCCCCAATCAGCCCCAGCATTTT.

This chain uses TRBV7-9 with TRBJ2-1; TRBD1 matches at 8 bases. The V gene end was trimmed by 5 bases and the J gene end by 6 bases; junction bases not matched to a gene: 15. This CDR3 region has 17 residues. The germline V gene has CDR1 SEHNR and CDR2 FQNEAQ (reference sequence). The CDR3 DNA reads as TGTGCCAGCAGCCCAAGCTCGACAGGGGCCCCCTTCAATGAGCAGTTCTTC. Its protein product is CASSPSSTGAPFNEQFF.

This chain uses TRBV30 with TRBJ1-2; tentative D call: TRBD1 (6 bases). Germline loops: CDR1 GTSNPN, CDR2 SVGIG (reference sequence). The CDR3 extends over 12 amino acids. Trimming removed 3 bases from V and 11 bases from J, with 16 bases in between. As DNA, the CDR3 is TGTGCCTGGAGGCGCGACGGGAGGGGGTACACCTTC. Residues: CAWRRDGRGYTF.

DNA of the CDR3: TGTGCCAGCAGCACCGAAACCGCACGGGATACGCAGTATTTT. It translates to CASSTETARDTQYF. V usage is TRBV9 and J usage is TRBJ2-3; no clear D. V was pared by 4 bases and J by 6 bases, with 15 bases between. The germline CDR1 and CDR2 sequences are SGDLS and YYNGEE. The CDR3 totals 14 residues. The complete variable domain, with remaining parts taken from reference TRBV9 and TRBJ2-3, reads DSGVTQTPKHLITATGQRVTLRCSPRSGDLSVYWYQQSLDQGLQFLIQYYNGEERAKGNILERFSAQQFPDLHSELNLSSLELGDSALYFCASSTETARDTQYFGPGTRLTVL.

Written as DNA, the CDR3 is TGTGCCAGCAGCGTCTACAGGACAGATACGCAGTATTTT. The encoded protein is CASSVYRTDTQYF. The chain employs TRBV7-9 and TRBJ2-3, with D perhaps matching TRBD1 (5 bases). The CDR3 has 13 residues. Germline V gives CDR1 SEHNR, CDR2 FQNEAQ (reference sequence). Trimming removed 5 bases from V and 3 bases from J, with 9 bases in between.

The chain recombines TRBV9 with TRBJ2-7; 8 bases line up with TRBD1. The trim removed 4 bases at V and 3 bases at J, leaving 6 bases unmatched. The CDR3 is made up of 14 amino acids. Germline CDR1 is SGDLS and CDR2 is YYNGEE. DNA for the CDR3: TGTGCCAGCAGCCCAAGACAGGGGCGCTACGAGCAGTACTTC. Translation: CASSPRQGRYEQYF.

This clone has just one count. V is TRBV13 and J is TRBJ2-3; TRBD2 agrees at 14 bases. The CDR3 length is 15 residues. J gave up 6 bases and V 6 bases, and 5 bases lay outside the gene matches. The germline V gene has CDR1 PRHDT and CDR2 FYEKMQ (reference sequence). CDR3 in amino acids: CASSFRLAGGDTQYF. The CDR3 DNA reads TGTGCCAGCAGTTTTCGACTAGCGGGGGGGGATACGCAGTATTTT.

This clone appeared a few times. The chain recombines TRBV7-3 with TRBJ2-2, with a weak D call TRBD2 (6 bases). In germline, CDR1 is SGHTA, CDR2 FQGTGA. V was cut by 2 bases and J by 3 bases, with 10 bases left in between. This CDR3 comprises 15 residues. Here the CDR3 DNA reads TGTGCCAGCAGCTTACTCGGGACTTACACCGGGGAGCTGTTTTTT. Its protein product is CASSLLGTYTGELFF.

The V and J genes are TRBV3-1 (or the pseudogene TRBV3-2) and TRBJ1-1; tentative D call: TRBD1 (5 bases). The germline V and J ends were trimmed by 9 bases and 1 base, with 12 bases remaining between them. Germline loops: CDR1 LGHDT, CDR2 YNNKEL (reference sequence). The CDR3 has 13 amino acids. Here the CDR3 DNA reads TGTGCCAGTAATGACGGGGGGAACACTGAAGCTTTCTTT. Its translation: CASNDGGNTEAFF.